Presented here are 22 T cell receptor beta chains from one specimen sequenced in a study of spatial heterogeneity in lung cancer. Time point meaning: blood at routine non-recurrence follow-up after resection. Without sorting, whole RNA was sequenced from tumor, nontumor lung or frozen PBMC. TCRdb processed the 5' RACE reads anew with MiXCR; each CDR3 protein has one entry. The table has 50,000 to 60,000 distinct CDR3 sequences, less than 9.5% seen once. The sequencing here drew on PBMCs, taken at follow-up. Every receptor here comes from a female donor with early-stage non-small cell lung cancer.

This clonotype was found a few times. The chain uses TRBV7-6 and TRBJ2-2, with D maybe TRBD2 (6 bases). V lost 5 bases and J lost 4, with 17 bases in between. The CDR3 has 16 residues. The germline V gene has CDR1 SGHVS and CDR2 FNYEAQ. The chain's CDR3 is CASSANRGYGTGELFF. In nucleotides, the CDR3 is TGTGCCAGCAGCGCCAACCGGGGGTACGGCACCGGGGAGCTGTTTTTT.

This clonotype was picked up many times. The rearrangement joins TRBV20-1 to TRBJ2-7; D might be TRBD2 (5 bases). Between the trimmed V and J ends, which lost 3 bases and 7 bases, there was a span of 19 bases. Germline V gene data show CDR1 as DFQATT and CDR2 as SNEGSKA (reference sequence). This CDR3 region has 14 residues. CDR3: CSARGRQPSREQYF. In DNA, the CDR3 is TGCAGTGCTAGGGGCAGGCAGCCTAGCCGGGAGCAGTACTTC.

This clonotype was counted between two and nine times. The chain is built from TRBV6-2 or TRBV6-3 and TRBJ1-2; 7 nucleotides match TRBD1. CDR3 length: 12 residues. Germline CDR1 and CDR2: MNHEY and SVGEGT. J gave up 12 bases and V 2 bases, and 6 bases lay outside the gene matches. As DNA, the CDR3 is TGTGCCAGCAGTTACGGGACAGCCCCGAACACCTTC. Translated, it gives CASSYGTAPNTF.

This CDR3 is CASSLTSGGPETQYF. In DNA, the CDR3 is TGTGCCAGCAGCCTGACTAGCGGGGGCCCCGAGACCCAGTACTTC. The chain joins TRBV7-9 to TRBJ2-5; 12 bases align to TRBD2. The V segment lost 5 bases and the J segment 5 bases; nucleotides outside the gene matches: 6. CDR1 is SEHNR and CDR2 is FQNEAQ in the germline V gene (reference sequence). This CDR3 contains 15 residues.

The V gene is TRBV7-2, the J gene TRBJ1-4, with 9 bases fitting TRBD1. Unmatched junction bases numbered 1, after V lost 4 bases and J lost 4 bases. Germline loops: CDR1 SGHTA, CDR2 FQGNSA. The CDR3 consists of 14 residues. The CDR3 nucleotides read TGTGCCAGCAGCTCGGACAGGGGTAATGAAAAACTGTTTTTT. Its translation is CASSSDRGNEKLFF.

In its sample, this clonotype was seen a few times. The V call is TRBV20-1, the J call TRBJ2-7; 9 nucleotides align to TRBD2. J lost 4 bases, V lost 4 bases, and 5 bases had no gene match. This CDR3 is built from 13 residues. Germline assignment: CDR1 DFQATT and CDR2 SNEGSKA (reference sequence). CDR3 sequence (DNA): TGCAGTGCTAAGCGGGGGGCGCGGTACGAGCAGTACTTC. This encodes CSAKRGARYEQYF.

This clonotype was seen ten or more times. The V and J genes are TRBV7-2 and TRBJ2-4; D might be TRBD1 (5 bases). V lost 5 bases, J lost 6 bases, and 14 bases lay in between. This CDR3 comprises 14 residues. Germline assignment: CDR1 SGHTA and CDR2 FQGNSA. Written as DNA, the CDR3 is TGTGCCAGCAGCCCCGACAGCTCGGGAAACATTCAGTACTTC. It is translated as CASSPDSSGNIQYF.

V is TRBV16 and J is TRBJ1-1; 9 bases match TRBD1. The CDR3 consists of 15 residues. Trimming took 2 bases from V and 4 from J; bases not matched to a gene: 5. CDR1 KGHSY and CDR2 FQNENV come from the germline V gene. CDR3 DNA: TGTGCCAGCAGCCAACGGACAGGGGCGGGCACTGAAGCTTTCTTT. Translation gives CASSQRTGAGTEAFF. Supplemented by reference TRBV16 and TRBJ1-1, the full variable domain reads GEEVAQTPKHLVRGEGQKAKLYCAPIKGHSYVFWYQQVLKNEFKFLISFQNENVFDETGMPKERFSAKCLPNSPCSLEIQATKLEDSAVYFCASSQRTGAGTEAFFGQGTRLTVV.

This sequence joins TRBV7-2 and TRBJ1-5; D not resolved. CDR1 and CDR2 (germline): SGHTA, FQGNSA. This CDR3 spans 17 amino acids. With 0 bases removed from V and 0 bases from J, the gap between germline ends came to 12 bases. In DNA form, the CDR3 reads TGTGCCAGCAGCTTAGCGCCCGGGGTTAATAGCAATCAGCCCCAGCATTTT. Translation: CASSLAPGVNSNQPQHF.

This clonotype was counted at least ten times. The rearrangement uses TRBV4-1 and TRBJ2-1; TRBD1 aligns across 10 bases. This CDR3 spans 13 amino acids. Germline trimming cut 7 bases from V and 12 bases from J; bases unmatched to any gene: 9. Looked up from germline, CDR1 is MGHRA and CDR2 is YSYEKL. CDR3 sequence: CASTNRDRGGQFF. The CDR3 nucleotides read TGCGCCAGCACCAACCGGGACAGGGGTGGGCAGTTCTTC.

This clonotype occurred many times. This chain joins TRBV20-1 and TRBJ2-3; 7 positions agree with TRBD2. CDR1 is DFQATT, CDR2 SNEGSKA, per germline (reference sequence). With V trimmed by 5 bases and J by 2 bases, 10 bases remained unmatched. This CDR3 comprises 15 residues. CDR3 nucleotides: TGCAGTGCTGGGGGACTACTCCTTCCCACAGATACGCAGTATTTT. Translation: CSAGGLLLPTDTQYF.

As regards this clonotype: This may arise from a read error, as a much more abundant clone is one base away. This chain's CDR3 is CASKMYEGNQPQHF. CDR3 bases: TGTGCCAGCAAAATGTATGAGGGGAATCAGCCCCAGCATTTT. The V call is TRBV2, the J call TRBJ1-5; D may be TRBD1 (5 bases). Germline lookup yields CDR1 SNHLY and CDR2 FYNNEI. V was cut by 7 bases and J by 4 bases, with 14 bases left in between. The length of the CDR3 is 14 residues.

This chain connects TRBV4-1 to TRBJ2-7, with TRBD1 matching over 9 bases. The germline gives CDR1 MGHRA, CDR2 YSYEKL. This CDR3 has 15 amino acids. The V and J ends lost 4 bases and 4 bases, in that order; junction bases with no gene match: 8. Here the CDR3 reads CASSRGTGSMYEQYF. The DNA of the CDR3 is TGCGCCAGCAGCCGCGGGACAGGGTCGATGTACGAGCAGTACTTC.

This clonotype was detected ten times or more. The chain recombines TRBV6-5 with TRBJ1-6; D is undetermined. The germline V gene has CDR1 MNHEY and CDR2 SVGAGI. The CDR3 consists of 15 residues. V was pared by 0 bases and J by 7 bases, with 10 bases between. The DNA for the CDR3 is TGTGCCAGCAGTTACTCACGAGGGAAAAATTCACCCCTCCACTTT. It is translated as CASSYSRGKNSPLHF.

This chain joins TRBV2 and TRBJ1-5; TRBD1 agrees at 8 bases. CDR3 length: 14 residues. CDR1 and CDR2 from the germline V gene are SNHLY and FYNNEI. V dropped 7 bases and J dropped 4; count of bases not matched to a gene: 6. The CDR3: CASTGTGGNQPQHF. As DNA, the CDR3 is TGTGCCAGCACCGGGACAGGAGGAAATCAGCCCCAGCATTTT. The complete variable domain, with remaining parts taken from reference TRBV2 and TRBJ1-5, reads EPEVTQTPSHQVTQMGQEVILRCVPISNHLYFYWYRQILGQKVEFLVSFYNNEISEKSEIFDDQFSVERPDGSNFTLKIRSTKLEDSAMYFCASTGTGGNQPQHFGDGTRLSIL.

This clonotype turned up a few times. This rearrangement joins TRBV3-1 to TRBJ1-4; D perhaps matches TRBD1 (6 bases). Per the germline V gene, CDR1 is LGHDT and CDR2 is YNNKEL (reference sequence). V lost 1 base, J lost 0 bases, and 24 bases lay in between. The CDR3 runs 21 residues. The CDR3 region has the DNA TGTGCCAGCAGCCAAGTAGTCCCGACGTTAAGGGGGGCCTCAACTAATGAAAAACTGTTTTTT. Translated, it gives CASSQVVPTLRGASTNEKLFF.

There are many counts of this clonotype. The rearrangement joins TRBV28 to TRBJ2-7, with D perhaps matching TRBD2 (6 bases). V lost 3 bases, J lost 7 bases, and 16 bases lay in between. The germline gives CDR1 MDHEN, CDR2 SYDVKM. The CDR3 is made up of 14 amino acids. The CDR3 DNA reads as TGTGCCAGCAGTTTCGGGAGAGGGGTTGGAGAGCAGTACTTC. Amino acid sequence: CASSFGRGVGEQYF. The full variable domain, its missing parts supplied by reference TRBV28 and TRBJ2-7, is DVKVTQSSRYLVKRTGEKVFLECVQDMDHENMFWYRQDPGLGLRLIYFSYDVKMKEKGDIPEGYSVSREKKERFSLILESASTNQTSMYLCASSFGRGVGEQYFGPGTRLTVT.

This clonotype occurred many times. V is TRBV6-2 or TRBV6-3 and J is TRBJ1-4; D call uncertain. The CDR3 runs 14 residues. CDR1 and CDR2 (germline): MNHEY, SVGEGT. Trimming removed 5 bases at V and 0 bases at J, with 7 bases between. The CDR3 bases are TGTGCCAGCAGTCTACTAGCAACTAATGAAAAACTGTTTTTT. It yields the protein CASSLLATNEKLFF.

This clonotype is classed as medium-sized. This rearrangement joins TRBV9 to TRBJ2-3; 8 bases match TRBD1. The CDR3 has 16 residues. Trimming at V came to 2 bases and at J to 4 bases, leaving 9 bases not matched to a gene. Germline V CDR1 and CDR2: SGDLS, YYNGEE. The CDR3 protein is CASSVKSGQGADTQYF. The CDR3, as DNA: TGTGCCAGCAGCGTCAAATCTGGACAGGGTGCAGATACGCAGTATTTT.

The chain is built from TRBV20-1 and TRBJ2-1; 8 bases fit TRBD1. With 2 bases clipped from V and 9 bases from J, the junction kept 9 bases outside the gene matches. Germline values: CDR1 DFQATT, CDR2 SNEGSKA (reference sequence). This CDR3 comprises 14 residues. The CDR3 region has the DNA TGCAGTGCTAGAATGGGACAGGTCCCTTTTGAGCAGTTCTTC. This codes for CSARMGQVPFEQFF.

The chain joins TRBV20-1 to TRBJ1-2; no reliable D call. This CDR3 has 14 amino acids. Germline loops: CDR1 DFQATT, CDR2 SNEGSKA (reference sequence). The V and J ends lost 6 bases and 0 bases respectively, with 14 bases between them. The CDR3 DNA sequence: TGCAGTGCGCCGCGAGGCACCGCTAACTATGGCTACACCTTC. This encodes CSAPRGTANYGYTF.

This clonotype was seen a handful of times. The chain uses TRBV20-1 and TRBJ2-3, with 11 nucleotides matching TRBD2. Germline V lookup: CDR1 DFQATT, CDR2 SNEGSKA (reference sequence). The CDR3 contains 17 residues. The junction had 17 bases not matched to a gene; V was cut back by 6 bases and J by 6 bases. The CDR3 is CSAPIAGGPVVLDTQYF. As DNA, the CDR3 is TGCAGTGCCCCCATAGCGGGGGGGCCAGTGGTGTTGGATACGCAGTATTTT.